This is a list of T cell receptor beta chains from one sample in a study of cytomegalovirus exposure and HLA in healthy donors. Using immunoSEQ multiplex PCR, the repertoire was profiled, and TCRdb retains in-frame clones only, with some absent. This table has some 86,000 clones, under 95% appearing once. The specimen sequenced was PBMCs. These receptors were taken from a woman aged 30 to 39 in good health and CMV-seronegative. The CDR3 runs from the conserved cysteine through the conserved F or W. A D gene is named only where the DNA matches it firmly. Where a row states a size, it is once, few, many or the class of an expanded clone; other rows omit it.

clone_size	j_call	v_call	d_call	cdr3_nt	cdr3_aa
.	TRBJ1-5	TRBV27	.	TGTGCCAGCAGTCCGTCACGGACTGGCAATCAGCCCCAGCATTTT	CASSPSRTGNQPQHF
.	TRBJ2-7	TRBV5-1	TRBD1	TGCGCCAGCAGTTGGGGGACAGGGGGCGTCGAGCATTACTTC	CASSWGTGGVEHYF
.	TRBJ2-7	TRBV6-6	.	TGTGCCAGCAGTTACTCAGAGGGGGTCACCTACGAGCAGTACTTC	CASSYSEGVTYEQYF
.	TRBJ1-4	TRBV19	.	TGTGCCAGTACCCTAAGGTGGAGTGAAAAACTGTTTTTT	CASTLRWSEKLFF
once	TRBJ2-3	TRBV5-1	.	TGCGCCAGCAACACAGGAGGCACAGATACGCAGTATTTT	CASNTGGTDTQYF
.	TRBJ2-1	TRBV19	.	TGTGCCAGTAGTACGCGGACTCCCTCAACCATAAAGCAGTTCTTC	CASSTRTPSTIKQFF
.	TRBJ2-1	TRBV2	.	TGTGCCAGCAGTTTGACAGGTCGCACCTACAATGAGCAGTTCTTC	CASSLTGRTYNEQFF
.	TRBJ1-5	TRBV5-1	.	TGCGCCAGCAGCTTGGACGGTATGAGCAATCAGCCCCAGCATTTT	CASSLDGMSNQPQHF
.	TRBJ2-5	TRBV7-9	TRBD2	TGTGCCAGCAGCTTTAGCGGGAGTGGAGAGACCCAGTACTTC	CASSFSGSGETQYF
.	TRBJ2-7	TRBV19	.	TGTGCCAGTAGATACCGGGACTTAATCTCCTACGAGCAGTACTTC	CASRYRDLISYEQYF
.	TRBJ2-6	TRBV19	TRBD2	TGTGCCAGTAAACCCCACCTTAGCGGGGGGGCGAGTGGGGCCAACGTCCTGACTTTC	CASKPHLSGGASGANVLTF
.	TRBJ2-4	TRBV28	TRBD1	TGTGCCAGCAGTTTGGCAGGGGGCCGCAGCATTCAGTACTTC	CASSLAGGRSIQYF
.	TRBJ2-5	TRBV6-5	.	TGTGCCAGCAGTGGAAGGGGCGTCAACTTC	CASSGRGVNF
.	TRBJ1-3	TRBV4-2	.	TGTGCCAGCACGGGAGGGGGAGACACCATATATTTT	CASTGGGDTIYF
.	TRBJ1-1	TRBV5-1	TRBD1	TGCGCCAGCAGCCGCGGGACAGGGGGTCTTGGGAACACTGAAGCTTTCTTT	CASSRGTGGLGNTEAFF
.	TRBJ1-2	TRBV7-2	TRBD1	TGTGCCAGCAGCTTAGGTCAGGGGGCGACGGGCTACACCTTC	CASSLGQGATGYTF
.	TRBJ1-1	TRBV6-5	.	TGTGCCAGCAGTTACAGGAGGGGCACTGAAGCTTTCTTT	CASSYRRGTEAFF
few	TRBJ1-4	TRBV14	.	TGTGCCAGCAGCCAATACTACGGTGTGCCTAATGAAAAACTGTTTTTT	CASSQYYGVPNEKLFF
.	TRBJ2-5	TRBV7-8	TRBD1	TGTGCCAGCAGCCATGGACAGGCCCAAGAGACCCAGTACTTC	CASSHGQAQETQYF
.	TRBJ1-2	TRBV29-1	.	TGCAGCGTCGGCCTTTTTGGAGGGCTCGGCTACACCTTC	CSVGLFGGLGYTF
.	TRBJ2-1	TRBV7-8	.	TGTGCCAGCAGCTTGGCGGCCGGAGCCTACAATGAGCAGTTCTTC	CASSLAAGAYNEQFF
.	TRBJ1-4	TRBV28	TRBD1	TGTGCCACCAAAAGGGACAGGGGGCGGAATGAAAAACTGTTTTTT	CATKRDRGRNEKLFF
.	TRBJ2-1	TRBV9	TRBD1	TGTGCCAGCAGCGTAGCTACTGGGACAGGGAATGAGCAGTTCTTC	CASSVATGTGNEQFF
.	TRBJ2-7	TRBV5-1	TRBD1	TGCGCCAGCAGCTTGTTGGGACAGGGGGCTATGAGCTCCTACGAGCAGTACTTC	CASSLLGQGAMSSYEQYF
.	TRBJ2-5	TRBV7-3	TRBD1	TGTGCCAGCAGCTTATACGGGCAGGGGGCTATTGAGACCCAGTACTTC	CASSLYGQGAIETQYF